Listed here are 23 T cell receptor beta chains from one sample, sequenced in a study of blood T cell repertoires in COVID-19. Clones were read by immunoSEQ multiplex PCR, and TCRdb kept only the in-frame ones, dropping some. The sample includes 300,000 to 450,000 clones, around 87% of them seen just once. Sample: peripheral blood. Receptor source: a woman aged 25-40 years with COVID-19, enrolled during active disease.

The chain links TRBV6-5 to TRBJ2-7; 7 positions agree with TRBD2. The CDR3 has 16 residues. Germline V lookup: CDR1 MNHEY, CDR2 SVGAGI. The V and J ends lost 4 bases and 2 bases, in that order; junction bases with no gene match: 11. The DNA for the CDR3 is TGTGCCAGCAGTTGGGCCCGCGGACTAGTCACCTACGAGCAGTACTTC. Encoded protein: CASSWARGLVTYEQYF.

The J gene is TRBJ2-7, the V gene TRBV6-1; D perhaps matches TRBD1 (5 bases). V was clipped by 2 bases and J by 3 bases, with 8 bases between them. Germline assignment: CDR1 MNHNS and CDR2 SASEGT. CDR3 length: 13 residues. The CDR3 coding sequence is TGTGCCAGCAGTGAAAGACAGTTCTACGAGCAGTACTTC. Protein sequence: CASSERQFYEQYF.

V usage is TRBV6-5 and J usage is TRBJ2-7; TRBD1 matches at 8 bases. The CDR3 length is 15 residues. J was trimmed by 1 base and V by 0 bases; bases with no gene match: 2. CDR1 is MNHEY and CDR2 is SVGAGI in the germline V gene. The CDR3 DNA reads as TGTGCCAGCAGTTACTCAGGGGACAGGTCCTACGAGCAGTACTTC. It translates to CASSYSGDRSYEQYF.

The rearrangement links TRBV4-1 to TRBJ2-3; D may be TRBD1 (5 bases). Germline CDR1 and CDR2: MGHRA and YSYEKL. This CDR3 is 14 amino acids long. V was shortened by 4 bases and J by 1 base, with 9 bases between the two germline ends. The CDR3 protein is CASSLTVGTDTQYF. CDR3 in DNA: TGCGCCAGCAGCCTGACAGTGGGCACAGATACGCAGTATTTT.

The CDR3 DNA follows: TGTGCCAGCTCACCGCAAAGAGGACAGGGCTACGAGCAGTACTTC. Encoded protein: CASSPQRGQGYEQYF. The chain carries TRBV18 and TRBJ2-7; TRBD1 matches at 8 bases. Germline-derived CDR1 and CDR2 are KGHSH and LQKENI. J was trimmed by 3 bases and V by 3 bases; bases with no gene match: 7. The CDR3 totals 15 residues.

The chain couples TRBV11-1 to TRBJ2-1; D is perhaps TRBD2 (6 bases). The CDR3 consists of 13 residues. The V gene's germline CDR1 is SGHAT and CDR2 FQDESV (reference sequence). V was pared by 1 base and J by 12 bases, with 13 bases between. The CDR3: CASSLEEGSGQFF. The CDR3 DNA follows: TGTGCCAGCAGCTTAGAGGAGGGATCGGGGCAGTTCTTC. The full variable domain, rest sourced from reference TRBV11-1 and TRBJ2-1, is EAEVAQSPRYKITEKSQAVAFWCDPISGHATLYWYRQILGQGPELLVQFQDESVVDDSQLPKDRFSAERLKGVDSTLKIQPAELGDSAMYLCASSLEEGSGQFFGPGTRLTVL.

The chain uses TRBV5-1 and TRBJ2-1; weak D call: TRBD2 (5 bases). There are 17 residues in the CDR3. The germline V gene encodes CDR1 SGHRS and CDR2 YFSETQ. Trimming cost V 0 bases and J 10 bases, with 23 bases left between them. Here the CDR3 reads CASSLGVSANRFGEQFF. The CDR3 DNA sequence: TGCGCCAGCAGCTTGGGTGTTAGCGCGAACCGGTTTGGGGAGCAGTTCTTC.

The chain carries TRBV25-1 and TRBJ2-5, with a weak D call TRBD2 (5 bases). In germline, CDR1 is MGHDK, CDR2 SYGVNS. The CDR3 sequence is 12 residues long. The V end was cut by 5 bases, the J end by 4 bases, with 8 bases between. The CDR3 reads CASSPRGETQYF. The DNA for the CDR3 is TGTGCCAGCAGTCCCCGGGGAGAGACCCAGTACTTC.

About this clone: The junction departs from the called germline gene at one end, perhaps through a read error. The chain couples TRBV6-5 to TRBJ1-2; D remains unclear. The germline V gene encodes CDR1 MNHEY and CDR2 SVGAGI. This CDR3 contains 12 residues. The CDR3 loop is CASTWTDYDYTF. The CDR3 coding sequence is TGTGCCAGCACCTGGACGGACTATGACTACACCTTC.

The genes are TRBV11-2 and TRBJ2-7; possible D gene TRBD1, 5 bases. The V gene lost 1 base and the J gene lost 2 bases, with 12 bases spanning the gap. This CDR3 contains 15 residues. Germline CDR1 SGHAT, CDR2 FQNNGV. CDR3 in DNA: TGTGCCAGCAGCTTAGGGCTTTCAGGGCCCTACGAGCAGTACTTC. Translating gives CASSLGLSGPYEQYF.

The chain has TRBV5-4 and TRBJ1-4; no clear D gene. From germline, CDR1 is SGHNT and CDR2 YYREEE (reference sequence). V gave up 1 base and J gave up 6 bases, with 10 bases separating them. The CDR3 is 14 residues long. For the CDR3, the DNA is TGTGCCAGCAGCTTGCGGGGTGTATATGAAAAACTGTTTTTT. Amino acid sequence: CASSLRGVYEKLFF.

The chain has TRBV12-3 or TRBV12-4 and TRBJ2-7; D not resolved. V was clipped by 2 bases and J by 3 bases, with 8 bases between them. The CDR3 spans 13 residues. For the CDR3, the DNA is TGTGCCAGCAGTTTATATCTCTACTACGAGCAGTACTTC. Its protein is CASSLYLYYEQYF.

The chain links TRBV7-9 to TRBJ1-1; D perhaps matches TRBD1 (5 bases). The CDR3 has 14 amino acids. Germline values: CDR1 SEHNR, CDR2 FQNEAQ (reference sequence). Trimming pared 1 base from V and 7 bases from J, leaving 13 bases between. The CDR3 DNA is TGTGCCAGCAGCTTAGGGGCCAGGGAAGGTGAAGCTTTCTTT. Amino acids: CASSLGAREGEAFF.

Written as DNA, the CDR3 is TGTGCCAGCAGCGCGAGTGTTAACACTGAAGCTTTCTTT. Translating it yields CASSASVNTEAFF. J is TRBJ1-1 and V is TRBV7-2; no reliable D call. The V end lost 5 bases, the J end lost 2 bases, and 9 bases lay between the germline ends. The CDR3 runs 13 residues. Germline V gene lookup returns CDR1 SGHTA and CDR2 FQGNSA.

This chain links TRBV19 with TRBJ1-4; 7 nucleotides match TRBD1. With V trimmed by 6 bases and J by 8 bases, 9 bases remained unmatched. The CDR3 length is 14 residues. The germline CDR1 and CDR2 sequences are LNHDA and SQIVND (reference sequence). The CDR3 region is CASSRSGTEEKLFF. DNA of the CDR3: TGTGCCAGTAGCCGTTCCGGGACAGAAGAAAAACTGTTTTTT.

The rearrangement joins TRBV21-1 to TRBJ2-1; the table's D call TRBD2 went unverified against the DNA. TRBV21-1 is reported as a pseudogene. The CDR3 sequence is 15 residues long. For the CDR3, the DNA is TGTGCCAGCAGCAAAGTGGGGGGCTCCTACAATGAGCAGTTCTTC. It codes for CASSKVGGSYNEQFF.

This chain connects TRBV4-2 to TRBJ2-2; 14 bases map to TRBD2. The CDR3 sequence is 17 residues long. V lost 4 bases and J lost 6; bases outside the gene matches: 7. CDR1 LGHNA and CDR2 YNFKEQ come from the germline V gene. CDR3 coding DNA: TGTGCCAGCAGCCCGCGTACGGGACTAGCGGGAGCCGGGGAGCTGTTTTTT. It codes for CASSPRTGLAGAGELFF.

V usage is TRBV29-1 and J usage is TRBJ2-2, with TRBD2 matching 11 bases. The length of the CDR3 is 12 residues. The V gene's germline CDR1 is SQVTM and CDR2 ANQGSEA. The CDR3 coding sequence is TGCAGTATAGCGGGAGGGGCCGGGGAGCTGTTTTTT. Translated: CSIAGGAGELFF.

The chain links TRBV7-2 to TRBJ2-2; TRBD2 matches 10 bases. V lost 3 bases, J lost 4 bases, and 2 bases stayed unmatched. Germline V gene lookup returns CDR1 SGHTA and CDR2 FQGNSA. The CDR3 spans 15 residues. The CDR3 is CASSFTSGATGELFF. The CDR3 region has the DNA TGTGCCAGCAGCTTTACTAGCGGGGCCACCGGGGAGCTGTTTTTT.

The chain recombines TRBV27 with TRBJ2-3, with TRBD2 identical over 8 bases. The V gene's germline CDR1 is MNHEY and CDR2 SMNVEV (reference sequence). CDR3 length equals 15 residues. V was clipped by 2 bases and J by 8 bases; unmatched bases: 9. Here the CDR3 reads CASSLVAGTYVTQYF. CDR3 DNA: TGTGCCAGCAGTTTAGTAGCGGGAACGTATGTTACGCAGTATTTT.

This sequence joins TRBV11-2 and TRBJ1-5, with D possibly matching TRBD1 (6 bases). The V end lost 5 bases, the J end lost 2 bases, and 10 bases lay between the germline ends. CDR1 is SGHAT and CDR2 is FQNNGV in the germline V gene. This CDR3 has 14 amino acids. The CDR3 DNA follows: TGTGCCAGCAGCAAGGACAGCGGCAATCAGCCCCAGCATTTT. Protein sequence: CASSKDSGNQPQHF.

The chain uses TRBV5-6 and TRBJ2-1; TRBD1 agrees at 7 bases. V gave up 3 bases and J gave up 2 bases; unmatched junction bases: 2. Germline lookup yields CDR1 SGHDT and CDR2 YYEEEE. There are 14 residues in the CDR3. CDR3 nucleotide sequence: TGTGCCAGCAGCTCGGGACAGACCTACAATGAGCAGTTCTTC. It specifies CASSSGQTYNEQFF.

The V and J genes are TRBV9 and TRBJ2-2; 8 positions agree with TRBD2. The CDR3 extends over 16 amino acids. Germline V gene lookup returns CDR1 SGDLS and CDR2 YYNGEE. V gave up 0 bases and J gave up 5 bases; unmatched junction bases: 6. Written as DNA, the CDR3 is TGTGCCAGCAGCGTAGATTTGGCTAGCGGGACCGGGGAGCTGTTTTTT. It yields the protein CASSVDLASGTGELFF.